This T cell receptor (beta chain) originates from a study of cytomegalovirus exposure and HLA in healthy donors. Study findings and constraints: Solely CMV serostatus was available to characterize immune exposure.

A multiplex PCR was run with 60 Vbeta primers and 13 Jbeta primers. Study processing details: Counted up in a later analysis, unique TCR beta chains came to 65 million to 80 million, with around 9.9 million shared. The protocol was immunoSEQ multiplex PCR, while the TCRdb copy is restricted to in-frame clones and leaves out a portion. V, J and clone size are those of that table, while D and trimming were read from the DNA. The sample lists around 110,000 clones; approximately 81% were seen once. As concerns this clone: Its cognate antigen is unknown. Because the CDR3's place on the DNA is in doubt, the DNA is left out and the CDR3 is given as listed by TCRdb.

The donors (healthy individuals) were bone marrow donors. A total of 15 residues make up the CDR3, ends included. Germline CDR1 is SGDLS and CDR2 is YYNGEE. The TCR sequence derives from a man aged 25-45 years in good health and CMV-seropositive. The sequencing sample was made of PBMCs. J is TRBJ2-7 and V is TRBV9; TRBD1 reflects the table's D call only, with no check against the DNA. The CDR3 loop is CASSVGQGSSYEQHF.